This entry is about one T cell receptor beta chain. Its antigen is not known. TCRdb analysed the RT-PCR reads with MiXCR anew, one entry per CDR3 protein. Of about 190,000 distinct CDR3 sequences detected, 14% appear once; the ten largest clones hold about a quarter. This sample is part of a study of response to subunit inactivated influenza vaccine. Findings and caveats of the study: Few additional T cells are recruited per seasonal influenza vaccination, authors suggested.

CDR1 and CDR2 from the germline V gene are MGHDK and SYGVNS. The CDR3 extends over 14 amino acids. Trimming left V 1 base short and J 4 bases short, with 10 bases between. Source: CD8+ T cells sorted from PBMCs, taken 4 to 6 days after vaccination. This chain uses TRBV25-1 with TRBJ1-2; D is perhaps TRBD1 (5 bases). The TCR was taken from a man in his fifties or sixties who received an inactivated influenza vaccine. CDR3 bases: TGTGCCAGCAGTGAATTCGGGGGAGGCTATGGCTACACCTTC. Protein sequence: CASSEFGGGYGYTF.